The 14 T cell receptor beta chains listed next were all sequenced from one sample in a study of cytomegalovirus exposure and HLA in healthy donors. PCR primers comprised 60 Vbeta and 13 Jbeta primers. Generated by immunoSEQ multiplex PCR, the TCRdb table keeps only in-frame clones and is missing some. The sample spans approximately 92,000 clones; the ten largest clones claim under 4.5%. Sequencing was performed on PBMCs. Receptors were obtained from a woman under 40 in good health and CMV-seronegative.

V gene TRBV10-2 combines with J gene TRBJ2-7; a weak D match, TRBD2 (5 bases). Germline V CDR1 and CDR2: WSHSY, SAAADI. Trimming stripped 3 bases from V and 1 base from J, with 13 bases between. The CDR3 length is 15 residues. CDR3 region: CASSDEGRLSYEQYF. CDR3 bases: TGCGCCAGCAGTGACGAGGGAAGGTTATCCTACGAGCAGTACTTC.

This sequence joins TRBV28 and TRBJ1-2; 9 bases are a match to TRBD1. With V trimmed by 6 bases and J by 7 bases, 15 bases remained unmatched. The CDR3 is made up of 16 amino acids. Germline CDR1 reads MDHEN; CDR2 reads SYDVKM. The chain's CDR3 is CASRPLTGTGFVGYTF. Written as DNA, the CDR3 is TGTGCCAGCAGACCCCTAACCGGGACAGGGTTTGTTGGCTACACCTTC.

The chain recombines TRBV29-1 with TRBJ2-7; 8 bases map to TRBD1. Germline-derived CDR1 and CDR2 are SQVTM and ANQGSEA. This CDR3 comprises 14 residues. The V segment lost 3 bases and the J segment 5 bases; nucleotides outside the gene matches: 9. The CDR3 sequence is CSVDQGAGSHEQYF. The CDR3 DNA reads as TGCAGCGTTGACCAGGGGGCGGGCAGCCACGAGCAGTACTTC.

CDR3 in amino acids: CASSVRTGTGLDEQYF. The CDR3 DNA reads TGTGCCAGCAGCGTACGAACCGGGACAGGGTTAGACGAGCAGTACTTC. The V call is TRBV9, the J call TRBJ2-7; 9 bases line up with TRBD1. The germline gives CDR1 SGDLS, CDR2 YYNGEE. The length of the CDR3 is 16 residues. The trim removed 1 base at V and 5 bases at J, leaving 10 bases unmatched. The full variable domain, its missing parts supplied by reference TRBV9 and TRBJ2-7, is DSGVTQTPKHLITATGQRVTLRCSPRSGDLSVYWYQQSLDQGLQFLIQYYNGEERAKGNILERFSAQQFPDLHSELNLSSLELGDSALYFCASSVRTGTGLDEQYFGPGTRLTVT.

The chain recombines TRBV27 with TRBJ2-5; D gene unclear. V was cut by 5 bases and J by 0 bases, with 7 bases left in between. The CDR3 runs 13 residues. Germline lookup yields CDR1 MNHEY and CDR2 SMNVEV (reference sequence). The CDR3 loop reads CASSLLHQETQYF. The CDR3 nucleotides read TGTGCCAGCAGTCTCCTCCACCAAGAGACCCAGTACTTC.

This rearrangement joins TRBV6-1 to TRBJ2-7; the match to TRBD1 covers 7 bases. V trimming: 5 bases; J trimming: 6 bases; junction bases outside the gene matches: 13. CDR3 length: 15 residues. Germline values: CDR1 MNHNS, CDR2 SASEGT. The CDR3 is CASSLPTGPGSEQYF. The CDR3 DNA reads as TGTGCCAGCAGTTTACCGACAGGGCCGGGAAGCGAGCAGTACTTC.

V is TRBV27 and J is TRBJ2-7; TRBD2 agrees at 7 bases. This CDR3 spans 14 amino acids. The V segment lost 3 bases and the J segment 4 bases; nucleotides outside the gene matches: 6. The germline V gene encodes CDR1 MNHEY and CDR2 SMNVEV (reference sequence). CDR3 coding DNA: TGTGCCAGCAGTTTCGCTACGGGGGGATACGAGCAGTACTTC. It encodes CASSFATGGYEQYF.

V usage is TRBV11-2 and J usage is TRBJ1-3, with D perhaps TRBD1 (5 bases). Trimming removed 4 bases from V and 4 bases from J, with 17 bases in between. CDR1 SGHAT and CDR2 FQNNGV come from the germline V gene. The CDR3 length is 16 residues. The CDR3, as DNA: TGTGCCAGCAGCTCCTTACGGGGGGAAGGCGGAAACACCATATATTTT. Translating it yields CASSSLRGEGGNTIYF.

The chain combines TRBV6-6 with TRBJ2-3; maybe TRBD1 (6 bases). V dropped 6 bases and J dropped 1 base, with 14 bases sitting between them. The germline V gene has CDR1 MNHNY and CDR2 SVGAGI (reference sequence). The CDR3 loop spans 15 amino acids. The CDR3 sequence is CASRNRVFGTDTQYF. CDR3 in DNA: TGTGCCAGCAGAAACAGGGTATTTGGCACAGATACGCAGTATTTT.

The chain carries TRBV7-3 and TRBJ2-1; 8 bases are shared with TRBD1. This CDR3 contains 19 residues. Germline lookup yields CDR1 SGHTA and CDR2 FQGTGA. J lost 6 bases, V lost 0 bases, and 16 bases had no gene match. CDR3: CASSLTRGRDRRRRNEQFF. The CDR3 region has the DNA TGTGCCAGCAGCTTAACGAGAGGCCGGGACAGGAGGCGTCGCAATGAGCAGTTCTTC.

The chain is built from TRBV7-9 and TRBJ1-1, with no clear D. The CDR3 is 13 amino acids. Germline CDR1 SEHNR, CDR2 FQNEAQ (reference sequence). The V and J ends lost 0 bases and 0 bases respectively, with 2 bases between them. CDR3 loop: CASSLAMNTEAFF. Here the CDR3 DNA reads TGTGCCAGCAGCTTAGCCATGAACACTGAAGCTTTCTTT.

The CDR3 nucleotides are TGTGCCAGCAGTGGAGGCAGGGGGTTGTCGGGAAGTGAAAAACTGTTTTTT. Protein sequence: CASSGGRGLSGSEKLFF. The genes are TRBV25-1 and TRBJ1-4, with 7 bases aligning to TRBD1. The CDR3 is made up of 17 amino acids. CDR1 and CDR2 (germline): MGHDK, SYGVNS. V lost 4 bases to trimming and J lost 7 bases; unmatched junction nucleotides: 15.

The chain is built from TRBV18 and TRBJ2-1; TRBD1 is a possible D gene (6 bases). In germline, CDR1 is KGHSH, CDR2 LQKENI. Deletions cut 5 bases from V and 0 bases from J, with 8 bases between. The CDR3 has 14 amino acids. The CDR3 region is CASSVGASYNEQFF. CDR3 nucleotide sequence: TGTGCCAGCTCAGTGGGGGCCTCCTACAATGAGCAGTTCTTC.

The CDR3 DNA follows: TGTGCCAGCAGCACAGCGGACAGGGGAGTTCAGCCCCAGCATTTT. Protein sequence: CASSTADRGVQPQHF. The chain combines TRBV7-9 with TRBJ1-5; TRBD1 aligns across 9 bases. The J segment lost 6 bases and the V segment lost 5 bases, leaving 8 bases of the junction unmatched. The CDR3 totals 15 residues. The germline CDR1 and CDR2 sequences are SEHNR and FQNEAQ (reference sequence).